Below are 15 T cell receptor beta chains sequenced from a single sample in a study of T cells in Graves' hyperthyroidism and ophthalmopathy. The CDR3 regions of TCR beta were amplified from RNA transcripts. An initial round of RT-PCR targeting the TCR CDR3 relied on the HTBI primer set. Via MiXCR, TCRdb re-called the multiplex PCR reads, giving one row per CDR3 protein. The sample consists of under 700,000 distinct CDR3 sequences, 40% to 55% of them appearing once. Sample: peripheral blood or thyroid tissue (not recorded which). The receptors derive from a woman aged 18-29 years with Graves' hyperthyroidism.

The gene calls are TRBV7-9 and TRBJ1-1, with D possibly being TRBD1 (5 bases). Trimming took off 0 bases at V and 0 bases at J, with 11 bases between the two ends. The germline V gene has CDR1 SEHNR and CDR2 FQNEAQ (reference sequence). The CDR3 runs 16 residues. This chain's CDR3 is CASSLAPGTMNTEAFF. CDR3 coding DNA: TGTGCCAGCAGCTTAGCGCCCGGGACGATGAACACTGAAGCTTTCTTT.

This clonotype was observed many times. The chain uses TRBV7-2 and TRBJ2-5; 7 bases fit TRBD2. CDR3 length: 15 residues. The V gene end was trimmed by 5 bases and the J gene end by 5 bases; junction bases not matched to a gene: 11. Germline CDR1 SGHTA, CDR2 FQGNSA. The chain's CDR3 is CASSPSGGSRETQYF. The CDR3 nucleotides are TGTGCCAGCAGCCCATCCGGCGGGAGTAGGGAGACCCAGTACTTC. The full variable domain, completed using reference TRBV7-2 and TRBJ2-5, is GAGVSQSPSNKVTEKGKDVELRCDPISGHTALYWYRQSLGQGLEFLIYFQGNSAPDKSGLPSDRFSAERTGGSVSTLTIQRTQQEDSAVYLCASSPSGGSRETQYFGPGTRLLVL.

This chain's CDR3 is CASGSGGKTQYF. The CDR3 bases are TGTGCCAGCGGGAGCGGGGGCAAGACCCAGTACTTC. The chain links TRBV2 to TRBJ2-5; 8 bases match TRBD2. This CDR3 contains 12 residues. Germline assignment: CDR1 SNHLY and CDR2 FYNNEI. V shed 8 bases and J 6 bases; nucleotides not matched to a gene: 5.

This clonotype was picked up a small number of times. Sequence at one end of the junction differs from germline and may be a read error. The chain joins TRBV7-2 to TRBJ1-6, with a possible D match to TRBD1 (6 bases). The CDR3 consists of 14 residues. Germline CDR1 reads SGHTA; CDR2 reads FQGNSA. The CDR3 here is CASSQDRSDSPLHF. The CDR3 nucleotides are TGCGCCAGCAGCCAAGACAGGTCGGATTCACCCCTCCACTTT.

This chain links TRBV10-3 with TRBJ2-7; 9 bases line up with TRBD1. The trim removed 7 bases at V and 7 bases at J, leaving 11 bases unmatched. This CDR3 has 14 amino acids. The V gene's germline CDR1 is ENHRY and CDR2 SYGVKD. The CDR3 sequence is CAITEGTGIEEQYF. Written as DNA, the CDR3 is TGTGCCATCACCGAAGGGACAGGGATTGAGGAGCAGTACTTC.

V and J are TRBV12-3 or TRBV12-4 and TRBJ1-5, with 7 bases that match TRBD1. This CDR3 contains 13 residues. V lost 7 bases to trimming and J lost 4 bases; unmatched junction nucleotides: 4. CDR3 in DNA: TGTGCCAGCACCCCGGGACAGAATCAGCCCCAGCATTTT. Amino acids: CASTPGQNQPQHF.

V is TRBV7-9 and J is TRBJ2-7; D might be TRBD2 (6 bases). V was clipped by 5 bases and J by 4 bases, with 18 bases between them. The CDR3 consists of 15 residues. CDR1 and CDR2 from the germline V gene are SEHNR and FQNEAQ (reference sequence). DNA of the CDR3: TGTGCCAGCAGCCAAGAGAAAACCCGGGGGTACGAGCAGTACTTC. It codes for CASSQEKTRGYEQYF.

This clonotype was seen only a few times. The chain combines TRBV7-9 with TRBJ1-2, with D unclear. Germline values: CDR1 SEHNR, CDR2 FQNEAQ (reference sequence). The CDR3 spans 14 residues. Trimming removed 1 base at V and 1 base at J, with 7 bases between. CDR3 protein: CASSLGTDNYGYTF. The CDR3 DNA is TGTGCCAGCAGCTTAGGGACGGATAACTATGGCTACACCTTC.

This clonotype was counted only a few times. This chain connects TRBV5-1 to TRBJ2-5; TRBD2 matches 9 bases. This CDR3 has 16 residues. Trimming cost V 4 bases and J 5 bases; bases outside gene matches: 12. Germline V gene data show CDR1 as SGHRS and CDR2 as YFSETQ. The CDR3 sequence is CASSQRSGSLWETQYF. CDR3 nucleotides: TGCGCCAGCAGCCAACGTAGCGGGAGCCTTTGGGAGACCCAGTACTTC.

This chain links TRBV7-9 with TRBJ2-5; TRBD2 aligns across 11 bases. The ends lost 6 bases at V and 2 bases at J; junction bases unmatched: 11. The CDR3 is 17 residues long. From germline, CDR1 is SEHNR and CDR2 FQNEAQ (reference sequence). The CDR3 loop reads CASSPTGTSGSQETQYF. CDR3 bases: TGTGCCAGCAGTCCGACAGGGACTAGCGGATCACAAGAGACCCAGTACTTC.

V is TRBV20-1 and J is TRBJ2-2; 11 nucleotides align to TRBD2. CDR3 length: 15 amino acids. The germline CDR1 and CDR2 sequences are DFQATT and SNEGSKA (reference sequence). The V and J ends lost 3 bases and 3 bases, in that order; junction bases with no gene match: 3. The CDR3 sequence: CSASSGRADTGELFF. The CDR3 bases are TGCAGTGCTAGTAGCGGGAGGGCCGACACCGGGGAGCTGTTTTTT.

V is TRBV7-9 and J is TRBJ2-5, with 10 bases aligning to TRBD2. The CDR3 extends over 16 amino acids. V lost 4 bases to trimming and J lost 5 bases; unmatched junction nucleotides: 10. CDR1 is SEHNR, CDR2 FQNEAQ, per germline (reference sequence). The CDR3 DNA reads as TGTGCCAGCAGCTCCAGACTAGCGGGCCTATGGGAGACCCAGTACTTC. Its protein product is CASSSRLAGLWETQYF.

The gene calls are TRBV7-2 and TRBJ1-4, with 7 bases lining up with TRBD1. The CDR3 covers 15 residues. Germline CDR1 and CDR2: SGHTA and FQGNSA. V shed 5 bases and J 4 bases; nucleotides not matched to a gene: 7. The CDR3 loop is CASSPGTAFNEKLFF. The CDR3 DNA reads as TGTGCCAGCAGCCCTGGGACAGCTTTTAATGAAAAACTGTTTTTT.

As DNA, the CDR3 is TGTGCCAGCAGCTTAGCTCCAAGGGGAGAGCAGTACTTC. Translated: CASSLAPRGEQYF. V usage is TRBV7-2 and J usage is TRBJ2-7; tentative D call: TRBD1 (5 bases). This CDR3 has 13 residues. V was cut by 0 bases and J by 7 bases, with 10 bases left in between. The germline gives CDR1 SGHTA, CDR2 FQGNSA.

In its sample, this clonotype was seen many times. This chain uses TRBV19 with TRBJ1-5; D is uncertain. This CDR3 contains 11 residues. Trimming took off 6 bases at V and 12 bases at J, with 12 bases between the two ends. Germline loops: CDR1 LNHDA, CDR2 SQIVND (reference sequence). DNA for the CDR3: TGTGCCAGTAGCCTAGGGCACCTCCAGCATTTT. It specifies CASSLGHLQHF.